These T cell receptor beta chains were read from a single sample in a study of T-cell memory formation after mild COVID-19. TCRdb analysed the 5' RACE reads with MiXCR anew, one entry per CDR3 protein. Among tens of thousands of distinct CDR3 sequences listed, 16% were seen once. Sequences were obtained from PBMCs or a T cell subset sorted from them (not recorded which). The receptors derive from an adult woman who had mild COVID-19 (a few samples of this study predate the infection). Cell type and time point are not known. The CDR3 runs from the conserved cysteine through the conserved F or W. D genes are given only for firm matches. Clone size is not always given. Where it is, it says once, few, many or a class for expanded clones.

clone_size: NA
d_call: NA
j_call: TRBJ1-1
v_call: TRBV7-2
cdr3_nt: TGTGCCAGCAGCTTAGTGGCAGGGATGAACACTGAAGCTTTCTTT
cdr3_aa: CASSLVAGMNTEAFF

clone_size: NA
d_call: TRBD1
j_call: TRBJ1-1
v_call: TRBV7-9
cdr3_nt: TGTGCCAGCTATGGACAGGGGACCGGTGAAGCTTTCTTT
cdr3_aa: CASYGQGTGEAFF

clone_size: few
d_call: NA
j_call: TRBJ2-1
v_call: TRBV6-4
cdr3_nt: TGTGCCAGCAGTCCGACAGATTACAATGAGCAGTTCTTC
cdr3_aa: CASSPTDYNEQFF

clone_size: few
d_call: NA
j_call: TRBJ2-5
v_call: TRBV7-2
cdr3_nt: TGTGCCAGCAGCCTCGGGACGCTGGTAGGAGAGACCCAGTACTTC
cdr3_aa: CASSLGTLVGETQYF

clone_size: NA
d_call: NA
j_call: TRBJ1-6
v_call: TRBV5-1
cdr3_nt: TGCGCCAGCAGCCCCGAGGGAGGAGGGTATAATTCACCCCTCCACTTT
cdr3_aa: CASSPEGGGYNSPLHF

clone_size: NA
d_call: NA
j_call: TRBJ2-5
v_call: TRBV25-1
cdr3_nt: TGTGCCAGCCGGGCAAGCTGGAAAGAGACCCAGTACTTC
cdr3_aa: CASRASWKETQYF

clone_size: few
d_call: TRBD1
j_call: TRBJ1-2
v_call: TRBV7-9
cdr3_nt: TGTGCCAGCAGCCGACAGGGGGCTGCTAACTATGGCTACACCTTC
cdr3_aa: CASSRQGAANYGYTF

clone_size: NA
d_call: TRBD2
j_call: TRBJ2-3
v_call: TRBV5-5
cdr3_nt: TGTGCCAGCAGCTTGGATGGGCCGGGACTAGCGGCTCCAACAGATACGCAGTATTTT
cdr3_aa: CASSLDGPGLAAPTDTQYF

clone_size: many
d_call: NA
j_call: TRBJ1-2
v_call: TRBV4-3
cdr3_nt: TGCGCCAGCAGCCAAGATGGGGCAGTCCAGACAACAGCTAACTATGGCTACACCTTC
cdr3_aa: CASSQDGAVQTTANYGYTF

clone_size: few
d_call: NA
j_call: TRBJ2-7
v_call: TRBV12-5
cdr3_nt: TGTGCTAGTGGTTTGACACAGGACGCCTACGAGCAGTACTTC
cdr3_aa: CASGLTQDAYEQYF

clone_size: few
d_call: TRBD2
j_call: TRBJ2-7
v_call: TRBV6-1
cdr3_nt: TGTGCCACCGCGGGACTAGCGGGAGAGGAGCAGTACTTC
cdr3_aa: CATAGLAGEEQYF

clone_size: few
d_call: TRBD1
j_call: TRBJ1-1
v_call: TRBV7-9
cdr3_nt: TGTGCCAGCAGCCAGACAGGGGGCGGTCGGAACACTGAAGCTTTCTTT
cdr3_aa: CASSQTGGGRNTEAFF